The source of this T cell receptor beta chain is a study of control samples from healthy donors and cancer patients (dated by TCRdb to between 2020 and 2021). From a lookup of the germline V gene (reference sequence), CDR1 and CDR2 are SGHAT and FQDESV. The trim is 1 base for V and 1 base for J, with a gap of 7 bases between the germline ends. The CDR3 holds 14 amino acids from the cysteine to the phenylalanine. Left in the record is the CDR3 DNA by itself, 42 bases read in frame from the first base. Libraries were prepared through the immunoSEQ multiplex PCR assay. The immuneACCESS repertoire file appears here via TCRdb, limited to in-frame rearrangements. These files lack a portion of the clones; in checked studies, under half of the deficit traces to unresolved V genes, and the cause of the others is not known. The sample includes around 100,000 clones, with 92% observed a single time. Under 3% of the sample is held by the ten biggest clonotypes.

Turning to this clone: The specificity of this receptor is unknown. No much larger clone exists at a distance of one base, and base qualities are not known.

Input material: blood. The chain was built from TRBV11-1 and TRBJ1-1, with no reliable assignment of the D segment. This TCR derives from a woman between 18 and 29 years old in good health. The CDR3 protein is CASSLGSENTEAFF. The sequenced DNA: TGTGCCAGCAGCTTAGGCAGCGAGAACACTGAAGCTTTCTTT. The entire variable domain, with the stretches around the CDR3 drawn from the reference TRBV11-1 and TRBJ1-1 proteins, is EAEVAQSPRYKITEKSQAVAFWCDPISGHATLYWYRQILGQGPELLVQFQDESVVDDSQLPKDRFSAERLKGVDSTLKIQPAELGDSAMYLCASSLGSENTEAFFGQGTRLTVV.